The 21 T cell receptor beta chains presented below share a single source sample, sequenced in a study of blood T cell repertoires in COVID-19. Generated by immunoSEQ multiplex PCR, the TCRdb table keeps only in-frame clones and is missing some. The sample includes some 300,000 clones, 85% to 90% of them seen just once. Sequences were obtained from peripheral blood. The receptors were gathered from a woman aged 50 to 65 with COVID-19, enrolled during active disease.

CDR3 region: CASSLELHGSYNEQFF. The CDR3 DNA sequence: TGTGCCAGCAGCTTAGAACTACATGGGTCCTACAATGAGCAGTTCTTC. The V and J genes are TRBV7-2 and TRBJ2-1, with D unresolved. V gave up 1 base and J gave up 1 base, with 11 bases separating them. The CDR3 is 16 residues long. Germline CDR1 is SGHTA and CDR2 is FQGNSA.

The chain links TRBV15 to TRBJ1-1; 8 bases are a match to TRBD1. Trimming took 1 base from V and 1 from J; bases not matched to a gene: 5. Germline assignment: CDR1 LNHNV and CDR2 YYDKDF (reference sequence). The CDR3 length is 16 residues. CDR3 protein: CATSRGQGAANTEAFF. The CDR3 DNA follows: TGTGCCACCAGCAGAGGGCAGGGGGCAGCGAACACTGAAGCTTTCTTT.

V is TRBV15 and J is TRBJ1-1; perhaps TRBD1 as D (5 bases). Germline-derived CDR1 and CDR2 are LNHNV and YYDKDF (reference sequence). CDR3 size: 16 residues. The ends were cut back, 0 bases at V and 1 base at J, with 12 bases in the middle. In DNA form, the CDR3 reads TGTGCCACCAGCAGAGATCTGCGGGGCCGGAACACTGAAGCTTTCTTT. Amino acids: CATSRDLRGRNTEAFF. The full variable domain, in which reference TRBV15 and TRBJ1-1 provide the parts outside the CDR3, is DAMVIQNPRYQVTQFGKPVTLSCSQTLNHNVMYWYQQKSSQAPKLLFHYYDKDFNNEADTPDNFQSRRPNTSFCFLDIRSPGLGDTAMYLCATSRDLRGRNTEAFFGQGTRLTVV.

The rearrangement joins TRBV10-3 to TRBJ2-3; D is ambiguous. This CDR3 spans 15 amino acids. Germline V CDR1 and CDR2: ENHRY, SYGVKD. The ends were cut back, 6 bases at V and 2 bases at J, with 15 bases in the middle. The CDR3, as DNA: TGTGCCATCAGGAATGAGCGAGACCTCACAGATACGCAGTATTTT. Its translation: CAIRNERDLTDTQYF.

The chain is built from TRBV30 and TRBJ2-1, with D possibly matching TRBD2 (5 bases). CDR1 GTSNPN and CDR2 SVGIG come from the germline V gene (reference sequence). The CDR3 runs 15 residues. Trimming removed 0 bases from V and 0 bases from J, with 9 bases in between. Written as DNA, the CDR3 is TGTGCCTGGAGTGTACCCCGGGGCTCCTACAATGAGCAGTTCTTC. It is translated as CAWSVPRGSYNEQFF.

The chain recombines TRBV5-6 with TRBJ2-7; 8 bases fit TRBD1. V was pared by 3 bases and J by 3 bases, with 5 bases of the junction left unmatched. Germline CDR1 SGHDT, CDR2 YYEEEE. There are 14 residues in the CDR3. DNA for the CDR3: TGTGCCAGCAGCTCAGGACAGGGCTTCTACGAGCAGTACTTC. Translating it yields CASSSGQGFYEQYF. Filled out from reference TRBV5-6 and TRBJ2-7, the complete variable domain reads DAGVTQSPTHLIKTRGQQVTLRCSPKSGHDTVSWYQQALGQGPQFIFQYYEEEERQRGNFPDRFSGHQFPNYSSELNVNALLLGDSALYLCASSSGQGFYEQYFGPGTRLTVT.

This chain links TRBV3-1 (or the pseudogene TRBV3-2) with TRBJ2-2; possibly TRBD1 for D (5 bases). V lost 4 bases and J 5 bases, leaving 8 bases between the germline ends. CDR1 is LGHDT and CDR2 is YNNKEL in the germline V gene (reference sequence). The CDR3 loop spans 13 amino acids. Here the CDR3 DNA reads TGTGCCAGCAGCCCCAGACAGACCGGGGAGCTGTTTTTT. Its translation: CASSPRQTGELFF.

V is TRBV4-1 and J is TRBJ2-2; 8 bases agree with TRBD2. Germline V CDR1 and CDR2: MGHRA, YSYEKL. The CDR3 runs to 15 residues. V shed 3 bases and J 3 bases; nucleotides not matched to a gene: 3. The CDR3: CASSQTSEYTGELFF. The CDR3 DNA follows: TGCGCCAGCAGCCAGACTAGCGAGTACACCGGGGAGCTGTTTTTT.

The chain employs TRBV5-4 and TRBJ2-4, with D unresolved. The CDR3 has 13 residues. Germline CDR1 is SGHNT and CDR2 is YYREEE (reference sequence). V lost 2 bases, J lost 5 bases, and 8 bases lay in between. CDR3: CASSFATQNIQYF. CDR3 DNA: TGTGCCAGCAGCTTCGCGACTCAAAACATTCAGTACTTC.

Comment on this clone: Other nucleotide sequences in the sample specify the same CDR3. This chain links TRBV9 with TRBJ2-3; D gene unclear. The CDR3 covers 12 residues. CDR1 is SGDLS and CDR2 is YYNGEE in the germline V gene. V gave up 0 bases and J gave up 5 bases, with 4 bases separating them. The chain's CDR3 is CASSVARDTQYF. CDR3 DNA sequence: TGTGCCAGCAGCGTAGCGAGAGATACGCAGTATTTT. Combining the CDR3 with reference TRBV9 and TRBJ2-3 gives the whole variable domain DSGVTQTPKHLITATGQRVTLRCSPRSGDLSVYWYQQSLDQGLQFLIQYYNGEERAKGNILERFSAQQFPDLHSELNLSSLELGDSALYFCASSVARDTQYFGPGTRLTVL.

This chain joins TRBV7-6 and TRBJ2-7; 7 positions agree with TRBD1. The V segment lost 1 base and the J segment 0 bases; nucleotides outside the gene matches: 3. Germline V gives CDR1 SGHVS, CDR2 FNYEAQ. The CDR3 has 15 residues. In nucleotides, the CDR3 is TGTGCCAGCAGCTTAGGGACAGGTGACTCCTACGAGCAGTACTTC. It specifies CASSLGTGDSYEQYF. The full variable domain, with the rest looked up from reference TRBV7-6 and TRBJ2-7, is GAGVSQSPRYKVTKRGQDVALRCDPISGHVSLYWYRQALGQGPEFLTYFNYEAQQDKSGLPNDRFSAERPEGSISTLTIQRTEQRDSAMYRCASSLGTGDSYEQYFGPGTRLTVT.

V usage is TRBV30 and J usage is TRBJ2-5; D might be TRBD2 (5 bases). CDR1 is GTSNPN and CDR2 is SVGIG in the germline V gene (reference sequence). Trimming shortened V by 0 bases and J by 1 base, and 12 bases separated the two germline ends. The CDR3 is 15 residues long. CDR3 residues: CAWSVQSGLQETQYF. The CDR3 DNA sequence: TGTGCCTGGAGTGTACAGAGCGGCCTCCAAGAGACCCAGTACTTC.

The rearrangement links TRBV19 to TRBJ1-1; the match to TRBD1 covers 8 bases. The CDR3 is made up of 13 amino acids. J lost 1 base, V lost 11 bases, and 6 bases had no gene match. Germline V lookup: CDR1 LNHDA, CDR2 SQIVND (reference sequence). CDR3 protein: CAGRQGQNTEAFF. CDR3 bases: TGTGCCGGAAGACAGGGGCAGAACACTGAAGCTTTCTTT.

The table lists this clone with a few counts. V usage is TRBV14 and J usage is TRBJ2-7; the D gene is possibly TRBD1 (6 bases). Germline V lookup: CDR1 SGHDN, CDR2 FVKESK. This CDR3 contains 18 residues. Trimming removed 2 bases at V and 2 bases at J, with 22 bases between. CDR3 region: CASSQITPGQILTYEQYF. CDR3 in DNA: TGTGCCAGCAGCCAAATTACGCCGGGACAAATCTTGACCTACGAGCAGTACTTC.

V is TRBV24-1 and J is TRBJ2-3, with unresolved D. The V end was cut by 9 bases, the J end by 1 base, with 7 bases between. In germline, CDR1 is KGHDR, CDR2 SFDVKD. This CDR3 region has 12 residues. CDR3 region: CATGGGTDTQYF. CDR3 DNA sequence: TGTGCCACCGGTGGAGGCACAGATACGCAGTATTTT.

The rearrangement uses TRBV19 and TRBJ1-2; TRBD1 matches 7 bases. This CDR3 is 15 amino acids long. CDR1 is LNHDA, CDR2 SQIVND, per germline (reference sequence). The J segment lost 4 bases and the V segment lost 6 bases, leaving 11 bases of the junction unmatched. The CDR3 nucleotides read TGTGCCAGTAGCCCGACAGGGAATTCCCCCTATGGCTACACCTTC. It encodes CASSPTGNSPYGYTF.

The rearrangement links TRBV6-1 to TRBJ1-5; D gene unclear. The V end lost 3 bases, the J end lost 2 bases, and 5 bases lay between the germline ends. CDR1 is MNHNS and CDR2 is SASEGT in the germline V gene. The CDR3 loop spans 13 amino acids. CDR3 in amino acids: CASSDVRNQPQHF. The CDR3 nucleotides read TGTGCCAGCAGTGACGTTCGCAATCAGCCCCAGCATTTT.

The chain links TRBV2 to TRBJ2-5; TRBD1 aligns across 10 bases. V gave up 7 bases and J gave up 5 bases; unmatched junction bases: 7. CDR1 SNHLY and CDR2 FYNNEI come from the germline V gene. The CDR3 is made up of 14 amino acids. Here the CDR3 DNA reads TGTGCCAGCACGCGGGACAGGGGTTCCGAGACCCAGTACTTC. Its protein is CASTRDRGSETQYF.

This chain connects TRBV19 to TRBJ1-1; D might be TRBD1 (5 bases). The V gene's germline CDR1 is LNHDA and CDR2 SQIVND (reference sequence). This CDR3 spans 14 amino acids. Trimming removed 2 bases from V and 3 bases from J, with 10 bases in between. DNA for the CDR3: TGTGCCAGTAGTATACGGGGGTCGGACACTGAAGCTTTCTTT. Protein sequence: CASSIRGSDTEAFF.

The genes are TRBV6-6 and TRBJ1-1; 9 nucleotides match TRBD1. With V trimmed by 5 bases and J by 11 bases, 6 bases remained unmatched. This CDR3 comprises 12 residues. Germline-derived CDR1 and CDR2 are MNHNY and SVGAGI (reference sequence). This CDR3 is CASSMGQGGAFF. The CDR3 DNA reads as TGTGCCAGCAGTATGGGACAGGGAGGTGCTTTCTTT.

This rearrangement joins TRBV5-1 to TRBJ2-2; D might be TRBD1 (6 bases). The CDR3 has 14 amino acids. CDR1 is SGHRS, CDR2 YFSETQ, per germline. Deletions cut 0 bases from V and 8 bases from J, with 11 bases between. This CDR3 is CASSLDRATGELFF. As DNA, the CDR3 is TGCGCCAGCAGCTTGGACAGGGCTACAGGGGAGCTGTTTTTT.